The next 29 T cell receptor beta chains were all read from a single sample in a study of blood T cell repertoires in COVID-19. The assay was immunoSEQ multiplex PCR, and TCRdb's table has in-frame clones only and misses some. The sample has approximately 200,000 clones; about nine tenths are singletons. The material sequenced was peripheral blood. All receptors come from a young man with COVID-19, enrolled during active disease.

The genes are TRBV7-2 and TRBJ1-2; D not certain. In germline, CDR1 is SGHTA, CDR2 FQGNSA. The CDR3 sequence is 12 residues long. Between the trimmed V and J ends, which lost 4 bases and 8 bases, there was a span of 11 bases. CDR3 nucleotides: TGTGCCAGCAGCTCCCGAACTCTGGGCTACACCTTC. Translated, it gives CASSSRTLGYTF.

With respect to this clone: Other DNA sequences from this sample encode an identical CDR3 as well. This chain connects TRBV6-5 to TRBJ2-3, with 8 nucleotides matching TRBD1. CDR3 length: 14 amino acids. V dropped 5 bases and J dropped 1; count of bases not matched to a gene: 2. Germline-derived CDR1 and CDR2 are MNHEY and SVGAGI. CDR3 residues: CASSNRGGTDTQYF. The CDR3 DNA sequence: TGTGCCAGCAGTAACAGGGGGGGCACAGATACGCAGTATTTT.

The chain employs TRBV18 and TRBJ1-1; 7 bases agree with TRBD1. J gave up 6 bases and V 3 bases, and 4 bases lay outside the gene matches. This CDR3 contains 13 residues. Germline V gene lookup returns CDR1 KGHSH and CDR2 LQKENI. CDR3 DNA: TGTGCCAGCTCACCGGGACAGACGTCTGAAGCTTTCTTT. Its translation is CASSPGQTSEAFF. Using reference TRBV18 and TRBJ1-1 for the parts outside the CDR3, the full variable domain is NAGVMQNPRHLVRRRGQEARLRCSPMKGHSHVYWYRQLPEEGLKFMVYLQKENIIDESGMPKERFSAEFPKEGPSILRIQQVVRGDSAAYFCASSPGQTSEAFFGQGTRLTVV.

This clone was seen once. For the CDR3, the DNA is TGTGCCAGCAGCCAGACAGGGCGAGGAGAGCAGTTCTTC. Protein sequence: CASSQTGRGEQFF. The chain links TRBV4-2 to TRBJ2-1; TRBD1 matches 7 bases. The V and J ends lost 3 bases and 10 bases, in that order; junction bases with no gene match: 6. Germline CDR1 and CDR2: LGHNA and YNFKEQ. The CDR3 sequence is 13 residues long.

The chain combines TRBV29-1 with TRBJ1-2, with TRBD1 matching 7 bases. This CDR3 has 14 residues. The germline CDR1 and CDR2 sequences are SQVTM and ANQGSEA. The V segment lost 5 bases and the J segment 1 base; nucleotides outside the gene matches: 7. The CDR3 loop reads CSVSRTGHNYGYTF. The CDR3 region has the DNA TGCAGCGTTTCTCGGACAGGACATAACTATGGCTACACCTTC. The variable domain in full, completed from reference TRBV29-1 and TRBJ1-2, reads SAVISQKPSRDICQRGTSLTIQCQVDSQVTMMFWYRQQPGQSLTLIATANQGSEATYESGFVIDKFPISRPNLTFSTLTVSNMSPEDSSIYLCSVSRTGHNYGYTFGSGTRLTVV.

This clone was counted a few times. The chain employs TRBV29-1 and TRBJ2-1; 15 nucleotides agree with TRBD2. Germline CDR1 and CDR2: SQVTM and ANQGSEA. CDR3 length: 17 amino acids. V trimming: 6 bases; J trimming: 3 bases; junction bases outside the gene matches: 9. The CDR3 is CSVAGTSGRQNYNEQFF. Here the CDR3 DNA reads TGCAGCGTCGCCGGGACTAGCGGGAGGCAAAACTACAATGAGCAGTTCTTC.

V gene TRBV5-1 combines with J gene TRBJ2-7; a possible D gene is TRBD1 (5 bases). Germline loops: CDR1 SGHRS, CDR2 YFSETQ. The germline V and J ends were trimmed by 0 bases and 0 bases, with 10 bases remaining between them. The CDR3 spans 15 residues. CDR3 in DNA: TGCGCCAGCAGCTTGGAAGACAGCGTCTCCTACGAGCAGTACTTC. This sequence encodes CASSLEDSVSYEQYF.

The rearrangement links TRBV29-1 to TRBJ1-1, with TRBD1 identical over 7 bases. The germline CDR1 and CDR2 sequences are SQVTM and ANQGSEA. Trimming removed 3 bases from V and 1 base from J; junction bases left unmatched: 5. The length of the CDR3 is 14 residues. CDR3 residues: CSVEAGTANTEAFF. The CDR3, as DNA: TGCAGCGTTGAGGCCGGGACAGCGAACACTGAAGCTTTCTTT.

The chain uses TRBV28 and TRBJ2-2, with D perhaps TRBD1 (6 bases). The ends were cut back, 2 bases at V and 0 bases at J, with 10 bases in the middle. Germline CDR1 reads MDHEN; CDR2 reads SYDVKM. This CDR3 region has 16 residues. The CDR3, as DNA: TGTGCCAGCAGTTTAATGGCAGGGGCGAACACCGGGGAGCTGTTTTTT. It specifies CASSLMAGANTGELFF.

The V gene is TRBV30, the J gene TRBJ2-6; 8 positions agree with TRBD2. After removal of 2 bases from V and 6 bases from J, the junction contained 9 bases not matched to a gene. CDR3 size: 16 residues. Germline V gives CDR1 GTSNPN, CDR2 SVGIG (reference sequence). The CDR3 loop reads CAWSPPGGRVANVLTF. DNA for the CDR3: TGTGCCTGGAGTCCACCGGGGGGGCGCGTGGCCAACGTCCTGACTTTC. Based on the CDR3 plus reference TRBV30 and TRBJ2-6, the full variable domain is SQTIHQWPATLVQPVGSPLSLECTVEGTSNPNLYWYRQAAGRGLQLLFYSVGIGQISSEVPQNLSASRPQDRQFILSSKKLLLSDSGFYLCAWSPPGGRVANVLTFGAGSRLTVL.

The chain couples TRBV6-1 to TRBJ2-3; 9 bases fit TRBD1. CDR3 length equals 16 residues. Looked up from germline, CDR1 is MNHNS and CDR2 is SASEGT. V dropped 3 bases and J dropped 6; count of bases not matched to a gene: 10. The CDR3 loop reads CASSESYRGLADTQYF. The CDR3, as DNA: TGTGCCAGCAGTGAGTCCTACAGGGGGCTCGCCGATACGCAGTATTTT.

V and J are TRBV25-1 and TRBJ1-6, with TRBD1 matching 8 bases. Germline V CDR1 and CDR2: MGHDK, SYGVNS. With 3 bases clipped from V and 9 bases from J, the junction kept 7 bases outside the gene matches. This CDR3 region has 15 residues. The DNA for the CDR3 is TGTGCCAGCAGTGATCCCTTGGGACAGGCTTCACCCCTCCACTTT. Its translation: CASSDPLGQASPLHF.

The V call is TRBV29-1, the J call TRBJ1-1, with D possibly matching TRBD1 (5 bases). V shed 6 bases and J shed 5 bases, with 13 bases lying between them. The CDR3 loop spans 12 amino acids. Germline values: CDR1 SQVTM, CDR2 ANQGSEA. In DNA, the CDR3 is TGCAGCGTGCTAGGGGTGAGAACTGAAGCTTTCTTT. Translated: CSVLGVRTEAFF.

Notes on this clone: Other DNA variants within this sample encode the same CDR3. The V and J genes are TRBV7-9 and TRBJ1-5; no firm D call. The CDR3 runs 13 residues. With 2 bases removed from V and 6 bases from J, the gap between germline ends came to 8 bases. CDR1 is SEHNR, CDR2 FQNEAQ, per germline (reference sequence). CDR3 in DNA: TGTGCCAGCAGCTTAACTGGTGGTCAGCCCCAGCATTTT. Translation: CASSLTGGQPQHF.

V is TRBV13 and J is TRBJ2-7; a weak D match, TRBD1 (6 bases). Germline loops: CDR1 PRHDT, CDR2 FYEKMQ (reference sequence). This CDR3 is 14 amino acids long. Trimming cost V 8 bases and J 0 bases, with 14 bases left between them. The CDR3 spells CASSTGISSYEQYF. For the CDR3, the DNA is TGTGCCAGCTCGACAGGAATCAGCTCCTACGAGCAGTACTTC.

This chain links TRBV6-5 with TRBJ1-1, with 8 bases matching TRBD1. In germline, CDR1 is MNHEY, CDR2 SVGAGI. This CDR3 comprises 14 residues. J gave up 6 bases and V 8 bases, and 11 bases lay outside the gene matches. Here the CDR3 reads CASRRTGILAEAFF. The CDR3 DNA reads TGTGCCAGCCGACGGACAGGGATTCTCGCTGAAGCTTTCTTT.

The chain uses TRBV2 and TRBJ2-7, with 8 bases identical to TRBD1. Germline CDR1 reads SNHLY; CDR2 reads FYNNEI. The CDR3 consists of 14 residues. V was pared by 7 bases and J by 0 bases, with 5 bases of the junction left unmatched. The CDR3 reads CASKGQGNSYEQYF. The CDR3 DNA is TGTGCCAGCAAAGGACAGGGCAACTCCTACGAGCAGTACTTC.

The sample holds a few counts of this clone. The V call is TRBV19, the J call TRBJ1-2; maybe TRBD1 (5 bases). CDR1 and CDR2 (germline): LNHDA, SQIVND (reference sequence). V was trimmed by 4 bases and J by 6 bases, leaving 12 bases between them. The CDR3 length is 13 residues. CDR3 residues: CASSRAQGHGYTF. The CDR3 DNA reads as TGTGCCAGTAGTAGGGCGCAGGGCCATGGCTACACCTTC.

The CDR3 is CASSYDWTANTEAFF. The DNA for the CDR3 is TGTGCCAGCAGTTACGACTGGACAGCGAACACTGAAGCTTTCTTT. The chain employs TRBV6-5 and TRBJ1-1; possibly TRBD1 for D (6 bases). Germline values: CDR1 MNHEY, CDR2 SVGAGI. The CDR3 spans 15 residues. The V end was cut by 2 bases, the J end by 1 base, with 11 bases between.

The genes are TRBV28 and TRBJ2-2, with 7 bases fitting TRBD1. There are 13 residues in the CDR3. Germline CDR1 MDHEN, CDR2 SYDVKM. Trimming took 6 bases from V and 5 from J; bases not matched to a gene: 3. The CDR3 sequence is CASRLTGTGELFF. CDR3 nucleotide sequence: TGTGCCAGCAGACTGACAGGGACCGGGGAGCTGTTTTTT.

V gene TRBV19 combines with J gene TRBJ1-1; tentatively, D is TRBD1 (6 bases). Germline CDR1 is LNHDA and CDR2 is SQIVND (reference sequence). The CDR3 loop spans 16 amino acids. V was trimmed by 0 bases and J by 5 bases, leaving 16 bases between them. CDR3 in DNA: TGTGCCAGTAGTATAGATGGAGCTTGGGGGCGAACTGAAGCTTTCTTT. Translating gives CASSIDGAWGRTEAFF.

The chain is built from TRBV5-4 and TRBJ2-6; 7 bases map to TRBD1. Germline-derived CDR1 and CDR2 are SGHNT and YYREEE (reference sequence). J gave up 0 bases and V 3 bases, and 9 bases lay outside the gene matches. The CDR3 runs to 18 residues. The CDR3 protein is CASSSGTASSSGANVLTF. The CDR3 bases are TGTGCCAGCAGCTCCGGGACAGCCTCGAGCTCTGGGGCCAACGTCCTGACTTTC.

The count of this clone is one. The CDR3 sequence is CASSPLGRQGNDEQYF. The CDR3 nucleotides read TGTGCCAGCAGCCCCCTGGGGCGACAGGGAAATGACGAGCAGTACTTC. The rearrangement uses TRBV5-4 and TRBJ2-7; TRBD1 aligns across 7 bases. Trimming removed 4 bases from V and 5 bases from J; junction bases left unmatched: 15. From germline, CDR1 is SGHNT and CDR2 YYREEE (reference sequence). CDR3 length: 16 residues.

The chain recombines TRBV24-1 with TRBJ1-5; TRBD1 might be the D (6 bases). This CDR3 spans 18 amino acids. Germline CDR1 is KGHDR and CDR2 is SFDVKD. The V and J ends lost 2 bases and 1 base respectively, with 17 bases between them. Here the CDR3 reads CATSDWPTRQVSNQPQHF. The CDR3 region has the DNA TGTGCCACCAGTGATTGGCCTACGAGACAGGTGAGCAATCAGCCCCAGCATTTT.

This chain links TRBV9 with TRBJ2-7; D is unclear. The germline CDR1 and CDR2 sequences are SGDLS and YYNGEE. V lost 0 bases, J lost 3 bases, and 7 bases lay in between. There are 13 residues in the CDR3. This chain's CDR3 is CASSVASYYEQYF. The CDR3 nucleotides read TGTGCCAGCAGCGTAGCGAGTTACTACGAGCAGTACTTC.

CDR3: CASSLLSGSDYEQYF. The DNA for the CDR3 is TGCGCCAGCAGCCTCCTCAGCGGGAGTGACTACGAGCAGTACTTC. The rearrangement joins TRBV4-3 to TRBJ2-7; the match to TRBD2 covers 8 bases. Germline-derived CDR1 and CDR2 are LGHNA and YSLEER. The V segment lost 4 bases and the J segment 3 bases; nucleotides outside the gene matches: 8. CDR3 length: 15 residues.

This clone was seen once. J is TRBJ1-2 and V is TRBV19; TRBD1 is a possible D gene (6 bases). V was pared by 9 bases and J by 5 bases, with 34 bases between. This CDR3 has 19 residues. Germline V gives CDR1 LNHDA, CDR2 SQIVND (reference sequence). CDR3 amino acids: CASLGPISIPTGRWYGYTF. The CDR3 coding sequence is TGTGCCAGCCTGGGGCCCATTTCAATACCGACAGGTCGGTGGTATGGCTACACCTTC.

The rearrangement uses TRBV5-1 and TRBJ2-1; 13 positions match TRBD2. The V gene's germline CDR1 is SGHRS and CDR2 YFSETQ. With 6 bases clipped from V and 3 bases from J, the junction kept 3 bases outside the gene matches. This CDR3 is built from 15 residues. CDR3 sequence: CASTRTSGSYNEQFF. In DNA form, the CDR3 reads TGCGCCAGCACCCGGACTAGCGGGAGCTACAATGAGCAGTTCTTC.

The chain uses TRBV6-5 and TRBJ1-5; D perhaps matches TRBD1 (5 bases). This CDR3 region has 14 residues. V lost 6 bases and J lost 0, with 9 bases in between. Germline loops: CDR1 MNHEY, CDR2 SVGAGI. The CDR3 protein is CASRLDSSNQPQHF. CDR3 DNA sequence: TGTGCCAGCAGGTTAGACAGTAGCAATCAGCCCCAGCATTTT.